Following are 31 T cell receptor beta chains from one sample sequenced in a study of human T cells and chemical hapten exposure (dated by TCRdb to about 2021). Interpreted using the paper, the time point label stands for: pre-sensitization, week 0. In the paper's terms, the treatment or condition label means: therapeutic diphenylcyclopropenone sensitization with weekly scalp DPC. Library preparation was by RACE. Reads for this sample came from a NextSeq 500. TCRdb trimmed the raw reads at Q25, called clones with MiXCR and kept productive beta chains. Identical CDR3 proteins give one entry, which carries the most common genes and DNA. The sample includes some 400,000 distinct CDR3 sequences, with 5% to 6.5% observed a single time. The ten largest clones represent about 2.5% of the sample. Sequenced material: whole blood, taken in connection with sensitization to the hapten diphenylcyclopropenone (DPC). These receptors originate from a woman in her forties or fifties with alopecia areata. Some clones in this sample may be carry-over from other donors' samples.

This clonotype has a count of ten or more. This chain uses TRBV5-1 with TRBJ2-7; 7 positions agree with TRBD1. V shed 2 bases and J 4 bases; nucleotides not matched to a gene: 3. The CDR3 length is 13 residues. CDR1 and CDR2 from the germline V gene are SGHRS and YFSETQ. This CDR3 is CASSLDRVYEQYF. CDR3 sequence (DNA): TGCGCCAGCAGCTTAGACAGGGTGTACGAGCAGTACTTC.

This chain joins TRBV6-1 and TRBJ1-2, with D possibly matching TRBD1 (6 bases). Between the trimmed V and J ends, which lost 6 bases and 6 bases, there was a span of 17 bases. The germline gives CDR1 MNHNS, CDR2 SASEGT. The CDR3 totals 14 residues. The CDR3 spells CASSPGGGLNGYTF. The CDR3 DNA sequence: TGTGCCAGCAGCCCTGGAGGGGGATTGAATGGCTACACCTTC.

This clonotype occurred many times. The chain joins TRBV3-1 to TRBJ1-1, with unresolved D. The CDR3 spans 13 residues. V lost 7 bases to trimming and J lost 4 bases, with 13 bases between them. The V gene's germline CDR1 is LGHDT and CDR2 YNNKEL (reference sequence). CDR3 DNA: TGTGCCAGCAAGATAAAGGGAATCACTGAAGCTTTCTTT. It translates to CASKIKGITEAFF.

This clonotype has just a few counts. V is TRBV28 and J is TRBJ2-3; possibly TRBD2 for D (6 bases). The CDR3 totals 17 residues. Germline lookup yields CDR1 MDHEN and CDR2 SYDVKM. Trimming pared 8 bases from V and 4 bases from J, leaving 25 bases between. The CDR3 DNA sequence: TGTGCCAGCTCCGGCCCGGGACTGACTACCGGGGCAGATACGCAGTATTTT. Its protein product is CASSGPGLTTGADTQYF.

CDR3: CASSRRDRSSSYEQYF. CDR3 sequence (DNA): TGTGCCAGCAGCAGACGGGACCGCTCGAGCTCCTACGAGCAGTACTTC. This sequence joins TRBV21-1 and TRBJ2-7; the DNA was not used to check the table's D call, TRBD1. TRBV21-1 is a recognized pseudogene. The CDR3 loop spans 16 amino acids.

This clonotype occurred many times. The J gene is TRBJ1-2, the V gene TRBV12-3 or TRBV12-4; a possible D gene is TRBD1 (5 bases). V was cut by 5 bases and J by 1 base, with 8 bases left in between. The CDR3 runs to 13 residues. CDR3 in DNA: TGTGCCAGCAGTCACGGACATAACTATGGCTACACCTTC. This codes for CASSHGHNYGYTF.

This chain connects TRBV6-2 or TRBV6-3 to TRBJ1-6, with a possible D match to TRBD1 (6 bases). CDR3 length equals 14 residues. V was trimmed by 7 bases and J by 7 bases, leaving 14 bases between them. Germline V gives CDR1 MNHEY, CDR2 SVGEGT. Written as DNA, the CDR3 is TGTGCCAGCACCCGCGGGACACTAAATTCACCCCTCCACTTT. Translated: CASTRGTLNSPLHF.

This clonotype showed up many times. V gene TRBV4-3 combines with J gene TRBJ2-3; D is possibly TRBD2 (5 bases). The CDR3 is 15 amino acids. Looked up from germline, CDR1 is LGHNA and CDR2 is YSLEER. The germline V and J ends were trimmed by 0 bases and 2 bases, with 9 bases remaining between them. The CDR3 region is CASSQEERYTDTQYF. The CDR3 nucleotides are TGCGCCAGCAGCCAAGAGGAGCGGTACACAGATACGCAGTATTTT.

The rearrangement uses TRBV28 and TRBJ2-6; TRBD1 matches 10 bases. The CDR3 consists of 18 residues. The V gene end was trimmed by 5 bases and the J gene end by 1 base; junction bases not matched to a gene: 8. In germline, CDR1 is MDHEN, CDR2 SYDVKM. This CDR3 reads CASSHWTGGISGANVLTF. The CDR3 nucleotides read TGTGCCAGCAGTCACTGGACAGGGGGGATTTCTGGGGCCAACGTCCTGACTTTC.

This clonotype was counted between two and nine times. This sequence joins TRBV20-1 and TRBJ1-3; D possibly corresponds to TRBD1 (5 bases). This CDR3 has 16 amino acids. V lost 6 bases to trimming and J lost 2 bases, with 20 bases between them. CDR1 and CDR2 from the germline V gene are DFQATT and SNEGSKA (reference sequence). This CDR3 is CSAMGLFEDTGNTIYF. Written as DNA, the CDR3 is TGCAGTGCAATGGGACTCTTCGAAGATACTGGAAACACCATATATTTT.

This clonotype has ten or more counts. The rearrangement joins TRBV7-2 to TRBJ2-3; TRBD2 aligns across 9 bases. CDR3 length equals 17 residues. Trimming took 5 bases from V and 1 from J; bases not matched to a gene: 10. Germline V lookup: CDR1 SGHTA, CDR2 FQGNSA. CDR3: CASSTIAGVGGTDTQYF. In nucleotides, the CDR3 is TGTGCCAGCAGCACGATAGCGGGAGTCGGGGGCACAGATACGCAGTATTTT.

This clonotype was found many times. This CDR3 is CASSQDQGGNGETQYF. The CDR3 DNA is TGCGCCAGCAGCCAAGATCAGGGAGGGAACGGGGAGACCCAGTACTTC. V is TRBV4-3 and J is TRBJ2-5; 7 nucleotides agree with TRBD2. The CDR3 extends over 16 amino acids. Trimming at V came to 0 bases and at J to 5 bases, leaving 9 bases not matched to a gene. Germline V gene lookup returns CDR1 LGHNA and CDR2 YSLEER.

CDR3 DNA sequence: TGTGCCAGTAGTATCGGATGGGGCAATGAGCAGTTCTTC. This sequence encodes CASSIGWGNEQFF. The V gene is TRBV19, the J gene TRBJ2-1, with D uncertain. Trimming removed 3 bases at V and 6 bases at J, with 9 bases between. The germline V gene encodes CDR1 LNHDA and CDR2 SQIVND (reference sequence). CDR3 length: 13 amino acids. The full variable domain, with the rest looked up from reference TRBV19 and TRBJ2-1, is DGGITQSPKYLFRKEGQNVTLSCEQNLNHDAMYWYRQDPGQGLRLIYYSQIVNDFQKGDIAEGYSVSREKKESFPLTVTSAQKNPTAFYLCASSIGWGNEQFFGPGTRLTVL.

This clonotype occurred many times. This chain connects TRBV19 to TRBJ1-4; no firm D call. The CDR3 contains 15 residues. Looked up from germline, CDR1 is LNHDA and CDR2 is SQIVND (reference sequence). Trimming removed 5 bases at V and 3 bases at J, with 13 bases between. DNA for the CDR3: TGTGCCAGTAGTGAGCCCCGCGAAGCTAATGAAAAACTGTTTTTT. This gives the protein CASSEPREANEKLFF.

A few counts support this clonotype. The CDR3 nucleotides are TGTGCCAGCAGCAGAGACAGGATGGATACGCAGTATTTT. Protein sequence: CASSRDRMDTQYF. J is TRBJ2-3 and V is TRBV11-2, with D possibly TRBD1 on 6 matching bases. The V gene's germline CDR1 is SGHAT and CDR2 FQNNGV. This CDR3 is built from 13 residues. V was clipped by 5 bases and J by 6 bases, with 12 bases between them.

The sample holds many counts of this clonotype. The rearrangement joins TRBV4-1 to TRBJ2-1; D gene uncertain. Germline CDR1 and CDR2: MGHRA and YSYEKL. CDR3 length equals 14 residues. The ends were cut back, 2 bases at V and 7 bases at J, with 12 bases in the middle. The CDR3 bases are TGCGCCAGCAGCCAAACCCAAAAGGGAAATGAGCAGTTCTTC. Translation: CASSQTQKGNEQFF.

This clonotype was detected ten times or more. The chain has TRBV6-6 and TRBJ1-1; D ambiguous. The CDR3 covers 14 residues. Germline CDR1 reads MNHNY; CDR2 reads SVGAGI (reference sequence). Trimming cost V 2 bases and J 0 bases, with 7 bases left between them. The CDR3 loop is CASSYRTLNTEAFF. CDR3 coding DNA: TGTGCCAGCAGTTACAGAACACTGAACACTGAAGCTTTCTTT.

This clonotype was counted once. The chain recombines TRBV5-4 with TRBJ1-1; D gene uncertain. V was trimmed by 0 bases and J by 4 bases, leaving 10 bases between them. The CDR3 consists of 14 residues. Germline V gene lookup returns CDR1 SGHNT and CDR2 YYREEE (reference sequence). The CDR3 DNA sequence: TGTGCCAGCAGCTTGGGACATCGGGTCACTGAAGCTTTCTTT. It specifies CASSLGHRVTEAFF.

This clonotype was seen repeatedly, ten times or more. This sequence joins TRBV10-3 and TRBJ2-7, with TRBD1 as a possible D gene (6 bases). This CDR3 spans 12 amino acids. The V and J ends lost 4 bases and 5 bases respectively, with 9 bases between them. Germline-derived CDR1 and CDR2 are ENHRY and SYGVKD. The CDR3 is CAISVTGNEQYF. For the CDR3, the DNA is TGTGCCATCAGTGTAACAGGGAACGAGCAGTACTTC.

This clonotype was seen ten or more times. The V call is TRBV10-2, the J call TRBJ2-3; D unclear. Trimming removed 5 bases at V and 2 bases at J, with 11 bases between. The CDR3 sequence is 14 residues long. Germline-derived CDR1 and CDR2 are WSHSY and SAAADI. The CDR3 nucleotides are TGCGCCAGCAGTAATGGCATATCCACAGATACGCAGTATTTT. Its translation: CASSNGISTDTQYF.

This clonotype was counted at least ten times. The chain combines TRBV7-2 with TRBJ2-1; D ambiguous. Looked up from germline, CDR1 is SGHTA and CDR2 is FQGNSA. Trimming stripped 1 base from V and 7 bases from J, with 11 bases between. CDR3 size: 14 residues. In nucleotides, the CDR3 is TGTGCCAGCAGCTTAGACTTCTTTCGGAATGAGCAGTTCTTC. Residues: CASSLDFFRNEQFF.

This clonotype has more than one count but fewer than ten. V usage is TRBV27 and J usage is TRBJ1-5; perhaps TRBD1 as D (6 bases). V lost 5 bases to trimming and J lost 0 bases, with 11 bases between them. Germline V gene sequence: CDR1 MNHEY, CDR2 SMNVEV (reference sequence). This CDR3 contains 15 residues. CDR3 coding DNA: TGTGCCAGCAGTCCTGGACAGTATAGCAATCAGCCCCAGCATTTT. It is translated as CASSPGQYSNQPQHF.

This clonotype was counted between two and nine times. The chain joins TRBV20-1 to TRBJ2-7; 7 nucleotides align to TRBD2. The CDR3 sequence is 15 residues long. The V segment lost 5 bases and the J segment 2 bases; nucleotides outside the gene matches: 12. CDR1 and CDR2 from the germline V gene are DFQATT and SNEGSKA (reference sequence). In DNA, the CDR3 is TGCAGTGCTGTAGAGATGGGAGGGAATACCTACGAGCAGTACTTC. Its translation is CSAVEMGGNTYEQYF.

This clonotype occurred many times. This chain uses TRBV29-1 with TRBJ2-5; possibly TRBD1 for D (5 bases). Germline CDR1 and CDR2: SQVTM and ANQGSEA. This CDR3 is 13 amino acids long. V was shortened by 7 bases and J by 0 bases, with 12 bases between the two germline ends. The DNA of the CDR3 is TGCAGCGAGTCGACAGACTACCAAGAGACCCAGTACTTC. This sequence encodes CSESTDYQETQYF.

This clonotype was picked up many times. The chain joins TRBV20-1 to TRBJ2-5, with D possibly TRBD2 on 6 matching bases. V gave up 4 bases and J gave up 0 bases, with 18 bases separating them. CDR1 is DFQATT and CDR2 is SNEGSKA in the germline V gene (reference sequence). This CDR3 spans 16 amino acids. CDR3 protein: CSANSGNQIDQETQYF. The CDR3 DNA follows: TGCAGTGCTAATAGCGGAAATCAAATAGACCAAGAGACCCAGTACTTC.

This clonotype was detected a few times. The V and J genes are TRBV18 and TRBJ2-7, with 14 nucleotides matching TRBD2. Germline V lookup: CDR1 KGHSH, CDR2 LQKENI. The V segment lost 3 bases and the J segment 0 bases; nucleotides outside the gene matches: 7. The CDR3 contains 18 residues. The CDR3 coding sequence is TGTGCCAGCTCACCTCGGACTAGCGGGGGGCAGAGCTCCTACGAGCAGTACTTC. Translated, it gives CASSPRTSGGQSSYEQYF.

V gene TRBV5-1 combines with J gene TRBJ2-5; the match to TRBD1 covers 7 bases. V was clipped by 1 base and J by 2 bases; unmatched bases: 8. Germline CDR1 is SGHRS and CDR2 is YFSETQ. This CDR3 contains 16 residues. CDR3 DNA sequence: TGCGCCAGCAGCTTGACGACAGGGCTGGGGCAAGAGACCCAGTACTTC. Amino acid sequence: CASSLTTGLGQETQYF.

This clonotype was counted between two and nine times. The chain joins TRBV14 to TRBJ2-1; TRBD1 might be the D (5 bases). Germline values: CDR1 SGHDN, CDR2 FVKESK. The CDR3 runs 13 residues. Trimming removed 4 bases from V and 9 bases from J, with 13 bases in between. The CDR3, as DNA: TGTGCCAGCAGCCTCTTTGGGGCCGCTGAGCAGTTCTTC. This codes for CASSLFGAAEQFF.

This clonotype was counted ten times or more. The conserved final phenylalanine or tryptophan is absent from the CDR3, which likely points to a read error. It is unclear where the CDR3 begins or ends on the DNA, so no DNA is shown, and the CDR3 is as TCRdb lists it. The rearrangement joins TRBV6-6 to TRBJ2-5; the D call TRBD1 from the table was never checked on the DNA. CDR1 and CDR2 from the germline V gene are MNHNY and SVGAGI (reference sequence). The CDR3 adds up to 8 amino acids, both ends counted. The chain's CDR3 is CATGQGLV.

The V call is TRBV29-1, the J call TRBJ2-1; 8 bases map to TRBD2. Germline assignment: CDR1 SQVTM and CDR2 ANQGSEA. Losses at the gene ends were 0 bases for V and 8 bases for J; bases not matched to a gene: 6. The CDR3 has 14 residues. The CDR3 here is CSVEDRTGGDEQFF. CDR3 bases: TGCAGCGTTGAAGATCGCACGGGGGGGGATGAGCAGTTCTTC.

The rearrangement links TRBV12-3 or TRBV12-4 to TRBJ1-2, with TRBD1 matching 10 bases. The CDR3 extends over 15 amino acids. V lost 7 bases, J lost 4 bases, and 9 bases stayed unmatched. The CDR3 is CASNAIGQGGYGYTF. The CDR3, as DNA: TGTGCCAGCAACGCCATTGGACAGGGGGGCTATGGCTACACCTTC.